This is a list of T cell receptor beta chains from one sample in a study of blood T cells in healthy people across ages. TCRdb reprocessed the 5' RACE reads via MiXCR and lists one record per CDR3 protein. The profile shows some 790,000 distinct CDR3 sequences, 29% of them singletons. The sample comprised blood. These TCRs come from a woman of 80 years or more in good health. The CDR3 runs from the conserved cysteine through the conserved F or W.

v_call,cdr3_aa
TRBV20-1,CSARDKASGVYEQYF
TRBV12-3/TRBV12-4,CASSPLLFGAADQETQYF
TRBV6-6,CASSETGTDYNEQFF
TRBV10-2,CASSESSGTANTEAFF
TRBV20-1,CSARPRDRAYEQYF
TRBV20-1,CVGATSYNEQYF
TRBV30,CAWRYGGGTDTQYF
TRBV20-1,CSARLDNEAFF
TRBV6-2/TRBV6-3,CASSSGLGLASTDTQYF
TRBV10-2,CASSKDRNYEQYF
TRBV5-6,CASSQYTYGYTF
TRBV10-2,CASSESTGVRGRVRAREQYF